Given below is one T cell receptor beta chain in context. Treatment specified: some 20 received Ad26.COV2.S at low or high dose, single or two shots; roughly 5 received placebo; per-sample allocation not given. The study sampled participants on day 63 after the first vaccine or placebo injection. The administered vaccine (an Ad26 vector) expressed Wuhan-strain SARS-CoV-2 spike. This record comes from a study of Ad26.COV2.S vaccination and SARS-CoV-2 variants. This CDR3 has 13 amino acids. Germline values: CDR1 SGHKS, CDR2 YYEKEE (reference sequence). Trimming stripped 1 base from V and 6 bases from J, with 7 bases between. TCRdb's copy holds only in-frame clones and misses some; the assay was immunoSEQ multiplex PCR. The table has roughly 700,000 clones, approximately 88% seen once.

The receptor comes from a person aged 18-65 years who received the Ad26.COV2.S COVID-19 vaccine or a placebo. The sample here was peripheral blood, taken in a trial of Ad26.COV2.S vaccine versus placebo. The rearrangement joins TRBV5-5 to TRBJ2-2; D might be TRBD2 (6 bases). The CDR3 here is CASSLPGAGELFF. The CDR3 DNA reads as TGTGCCAGCAGCTTGCCGGGGGCCGGGGAGCTGTTTTTT.